The sequence of this T cell receptor beta chain was determined in a study of shared clonotypes between healthy human individuals (dated by TCRdb to the early 2020s). As for the study more broadly: Three men and two women, aged 18 to 49 years, made up the cohort. For each donor, CD4 naive and CD4 memory were each run on three plates, CD8 naive on two plates, and CD8 memory on one plate. To estimate repertoire size and how much clonotypes are shared between individuals, the study performed deep sequencing of blood TCR repertoires from about five healthy adults. To increase sequencing depth and limit assay-specific biases, different laboratories used diverse techniques to prepare libraries and sequence TCR repertoires. Each donor's leukapheresis produced roughly between about 0.85 and 10 billion PBMCs.

The donors were healthy, HIV-negative adults with no recently reported acute infections or vaccinations. Only Caucasian adults living in Nashville, Tennessee, USA were represented among the donors. CD4+ T cells were enriched through magnetic negative selection, after which naive cells were positively selected on CD45RA and the remaining negative fraction served as the memory subset. Blood was obtained by leukapheresis, after which PBMCs were separated by Ficoll-Histopaque density gradient centrifugation and cryopreserved in liquid nitrogen vapor phase. Analytical flow cytometry was used to check the purity and quantity of each magnetically sorted T cell population. Genomic DNA was isolated from every sorted fraction and measured by UV absorbance on a Nanodrop 2000c. The CDR3 measures 17 amino acids from cysteine to phenylalanine. Only the CDR3 DNA stays, 51 bases, in frame from base 1. CDR1 and CDR2 are read off the germline V gene as KGHSH and LQKENI. V ends up 6 bases short and J 0 bases short, with an unmatched junction base count of 12.

On this clone itself: Which antigen it targets is not known. One base away there is no much larger clone; base qualities are not given.

Using the deep immunoSEQ assay, TCR CDR3 regions were amplified from genomic DNA by multiplex PCR. Extracted genomic DNA from each cell subset was spread evenly across all wells of several immunoSEQ 96-well plates, with each plate serving as a replicate. For sorted subsets, about 220 ng of genomic DNA, equivalent to 30,000 or so T cell genomes, went into each replicate PCR. The purified libraries were quantified using a Qubit 3.0 fluorometer, sized with a Bioanalyzer 2100, and then quantified again using the KAPA Library Quantification kit. Every immunoSEQ 96-well plate was sequenced on a dedicated single-read 150-cycle Illumina NextSeq 550 flow cell. The original methods were these. Because the immunoSEQ output held only junctional sequences and lacked quality scores, the filtering could not match the filtering applied to full-length reads. To assign V/J genes and CDR3, sequences were annotated using PyIR, a Python wrapper for IgBLAST v1.9, with IMGT germline references. Reads were filtered out if the reads had weak V/J assignments (E-value above 1e-6), no CDR3, stop codons, out-of-frame junctions, or ambiguous translated residues. V3J clonotypes were defined as sequences sharing the same inferred V gene, J gene, and CDR3 amino acid sequence. The percentage overlap between two repertoires was calculated by dividing the number of shared unique clonotypes by the size of the smaller repertoire. RTK rarefaction, the Chao1 estimator, and Recon v2.1 estimates of unobserved clonotypes were used to assess repertoire richness. Generation probabilities were computed with OLGA for all TCRbeta clonotypes obtained by the gDNA method from a few donors. Drawn from immuneACCESS, this table holds only the in-frame rearrangements with V and J called that TCRdb kept. Clones are partly lost; checked studies trace under half to an unresolved V gene and leave the rest unexplained. V and J calls plus clone size are reproduced from that table; the DNA served to infer D and trimming. The table for this sample lists about 330,000 clones; about 74% of them were counted only once. The ten top clones hold 10% of the sample.

Paper-wide results and their limitations: Rarefaction of sorted-subset datasets indicated incomplete sequencing despite the large sequencing depth. Pairwise subsampling led to the expectation that sequencing depth would affect the degree of clonotype sharing among donors. Compared with non-shared clonotypes, clonotypes shared by all four sorted-subset donors had higher generation probabilities. Only blood was sampled, and tissue TCR repertoires likely differ from those in blood. Estimated clonotype richness was generally larger for naive than for memory subsets. Because the study included only a small number of donors, the genetic and exposure-history diversity represented was limited. When a few donors were compared, the shared fraction of clonotypes was 5% to 6.5% for naive CD4, over 3% for naive CD8, roughly 2.3% for memory CD4, and roughly 0.4% for memory CD8.

Input material: memory CD4+ T cells sorted from blood. The cell subset or site label, as the study defines it: CD45RA-negative fraction. This chain joins TRBV18 to TRBJ1-1; 8 bases in the junction line up with TRBD1. The source is a man aged 25 to 40 in good health. The DNA sequence reads TGTGCCAGCTCCCCGACGCCGGGGGACAGGCTGAACACTGAAGCTTTCTTT. Translation gives CASSPTPGDRLNTEAFF.